The 21 T cell receptor beta chains below were found in one sample sequenced in a study of high-grade serous ovarian cancer treatment subgroups. Tumor samples were obtained before definitive surgery or chemotherapy. Produced via immunoSEQ multiplex PCR; TCRdb's table is partial and in-frame only. The sample records about 9,100 clones, more than 85% being singletons. Source material: tumor tissue. The receptors come from a human donor with high-grade serous ovarian cancer.

J is TRBJ2-7 and V is TRBV10-3, with D possibly matching TRBD1 (5 bases). CDR1 ENHRY and CDR2 SYGVKD come from the germline V gene. V shed 3 bases and J shed 2 bases, with 11 bases lying between them. The CDR3 sequence is 14 residues long. The CDR3 nucleotides are TGTGCCATCAGTGACCCCACAGGCCCCTACGAGCAGTACTTC. It translates to CAISDPTGPYEQYF.

This rearrangement joins TRBV6-1 to TRBJ2-7, with a possible D match to TRBD2 (6 bases). Deletions cut 3 bases from V and 0 bases from J, with 18 bases between. Germline CDR1 reads MNHNS; CDR2 reads SASEGT. CDR3 length: 17 amino acids. This chain's CDR3 is CASSDPRWDGSSYEQYF. CDR3 sequence (DNA): TGTGCCAGCAGTGACCCTCGTTGGGACGGGAGCTCCTACGAGCAGTACTTC.

The chain links TRBV7-9 to TRBJ2-7; 8 bases align to TRBD2. Germline loops: CDR1 SEHNR, CDR2 FQNEAQ (reference sequence). Trimming at V came to 4 bases and at J to 3 bases, leaving 5 bases not matched to a gene. The CDR3 is 14 residues long. The CDR3 sequence is CASSSSGSSYEQYF. The CDR3 DNA reads TGTGCCAGCAGCTCGAGCGGGAGTAGCTACGAGCAGTACTTC. Drawing the rest from reference TRBV7-9 and TRBJ2-7, the complete variable domain is DTGVSQNPRHKITKRGQNVTFRCDPISEHNRLYWYRQTLGQGPEFLTYFQNEAQLEKSRLLSDRFSAERPKGSFSTLEIQRTEQGDSAMYLCASSSSGSSYEQYFGPGTRLTVT.

This rearrangement joins TRBV7-3 to TRBJ2-7; 8 positions agree with TRBD1. Germline lookup yields CDR1 SGHTA and CDR2 FQGTGA. This CDR3 comprises 14 residues. J gave up 2 bases and V 6 bases, and 6 bases lay outside the gene matches. The CDR3 sequence is CASRRGQVAYEQYF. The DNA of the CDR3 is TGTGCCAGCAGGCGGGGACAGGTAGCCTACGAGCAGTACTTC.

The chain joins TRBV7-2 to TRBJ2-3; D gene unclear. This CDR3 is built from 13 residues. Germline-derived CDR1 and CDR2 are SGHTA and FQGNSA. CDR3 sequence: CVTTTLPTDTQYF. For the CDR3, the DNA is TGTGTTACTACGACTCTCCCAACAGATACGCAGTATTTT.

This rearrangement joins TRBV6-5 to TRBJ1-2; 8 bases are shared with TRBD1. With 6 bases clipped from V and 8 bases from J, the junction kept 11 bases outside the gene matches. This CDR3 is built from 14 residues. The germline gives CDR1 MNHEY, CDR2 SVGAGI. The CDR3 DNA sequence: TGTGCCAGCAGCACTGGGCCGGGACAGGTCGGCTACACCTTC. Its protein is CASSTGPGQVGYTF.

In DNA form, the CDR3 reads TGTGCCAGCAGTGATCCAGGGGAAGCCGGGGAGCTGTTTTTT. Amino acid sequence: CASSDPGEAGELFF. The rearrangement uses TRBV6-1 and TRBJ2-2; D might be TRBD1 (6 bases). Germline V gene lookup returns CDR1 MNHNS and CDR2 SASEGT. CDR3 length: 14 residues. V dropped 3 bases and J dropped 6 bases, with 11 bases sitting between them.

The genes are TRBV7-2 and TRBJ1-5, with a tentative D call TRBD1 (5 bases). The germline gives CDR1 SGHTA, CDR2 FQGNSA. V shed 5 bases and J shed 7 bases, with 12 bases lying between them. The length of the CDR3 is 13 residues. The CDR3 bases are TGTGCCAGCAGCCCTGGCCGGGGCCAGCCCCAGCATTTT. Protein product: CASSPGRGQPQHF. The full variable domain, in which reference TRBV7-2 and TRBJ1-5 provide the parts outside the CDR3, is GAGVSQSPSNKVTEKGKDVELRCDPISGHTALYWYRQSLGQGLEFLIYFQGNSAPDKSGLPSDRFSAERTGGSVSTLTIQRTQQEDSAVYLCASSPGRGQPQHFGDGTRLSIL.

Concerning this clone: The sample carries other DNA sequences with the same CDR3. V is TRBV6-5 and J is TRBJ1-3; the match to TRBD1 covers 9 bases. Germline CDR1 MNHEY, CDR2 SVGAGI. The CDR3 has 16 residues. J was trimmed by 0 bases and V by 4 bases; bases with no gene match: 4. For the CDR3, the DNA is TGTGCCAGCAGTTCCGGACAGGGGTACTCTGGAAACACCATATATTTT. As protein: CASSSGQGYSGNTIYF.

The rearrangement uses TRBV19 and TRBJ2-1, with 12 positions matching TRBD2. The V gene end was trimmed by 6 bases and the J gene end by 6 bases; junction bases not matched to a gene: 6. Germline CDR1 and CDR2: LNHDA and SQIVND (reference sequence). The CDR3 spans 15 residues. CDR3 nucleotide sequence: TGTGCCAGTAGCCATACTAGCGGGAGGCCCAATGAGCAGTTCTTC. Translating gives CASSHTSGRPNEQFF. Together with reference TRBV19 and TRBJ2-1, the CDR3 gives the full variable domain: DGGITQSPKYLFRKEGQNVTLSCEQNLNHDAMYWYRQDPGQGLRLIYYSQIVNDFQKGDIAEGYSVSREKKESFPLTVTSAQKNPTAFYLCASSHTSGRPNEQFFGPGTRLTVL.

The gene calls are TRBV29-1 and TRBJ2-6, with 10 positions matching TRBD1. With 6 bases clipped from V and 4 bases from J, the junction kept 9 bases outside the gene matches. Germline values: CDR1 SQVTM, CDR2 ANQGSEA. This CDR3 spans 16 amino acids. CDR3 nucleotide sequence: TGCAGCGTCGGGACAGGGGCCGCCTCCGGGGCCAACGTCCTGACTTTC. This sequence encodes CSVGTGAASGANVLTF.

This chain uses TRBV28 with TRBJ1-2; maybe TRBD1 (6 bases). The ends were cut back, 10 bases at V and 7 bases at J, with 19 bases in the middle. This CDR3 has 13 amino acids. CDR1 and CDR2 from the germline V gene are MDHEN and SYDVKM. This CDR3 reads CATGKEGGRGYTF. The CDR3 nucleotides are TGTGCCACCGGAAAAGAGGGGGGTCGTGGCTACACCTTC.

J is TRBJ2-1 and V is TRBV4-1, with D tentatively TRBD1 or TRBD2 (6 bases each). The CDR3 covers 13 residues. V was clipped by 6 bases and J by 7 bases, with 13 bases between them. CDR1 MGHRA and CDR2 YSYEKL come from the germline V gene. The CDR3 DNA reads as TGCGCCAGCAGGGGCCTAGGGGGGAATGAGCAGTTCTTC. Protein product: CASRGLGGNEQFF.

This rearrangement joins TRBV4-3 to TRBJ2-5; tentatively, D is TRBD2 (7 bases). Trimming stripped 0 bases from V and 5 bases from J, with 10 bases between. This CDR3 has 14 amino acids. CDR1 is LGHNA, CDR2 YSLEER, per germline. CDR3 DNA sequence: TGCGCCAGCAGCCAAGACAGGGGAGGGGAGACCCAGTACTTC. Translated, it gives CASSQDRGGETQYF.

This rearrangement joins TRBV14 to TRBJ2-7; TRBD2 matches at 9 bases. Trimming cost V 0 bases and J 1 base; bases outside gene matches: 4. Germline CDR1 and CDR2: SGHDN and FVKESK. The CDR3 length is 16 residues. CDR3 protein: CASSQEGLAGSYEQYF. The CDR3 DNA sequence: TGTGCCAGCAGCCAAGAGGGGCTAGCGGGATCCTACGAGCAGTACTTC. Using reference TRBV14 and TRBJ2-7 for the parts outside the CDR3, the full variable domain is EAGVTQFPSHSVIEKGQTVTLRCDPISGHDNLYWYRRVMGKEIKFLLHFVKESKQDESGMPNNRFLAERTGGTYSTLKVQPAELEDSGVYFCASSQEGLAGSYEQYFGPGTRLTVT.

The chain carries TRBV21-1 and TRBJ2-1; the table's D gene call, TRBD1, was not cross checked with the DNA. TRBV21-1 is an annotated pseudogene. This CDR3 comprises 12 residues. CDR3 in DNA: TGTGCCAGCAGCATCCAAAAAAATGAGCAGTTCTTC. This sequence encodes CASSIQKNEQFF.

This clone was detected only a few times. The chain recombines TRBV27 with TRBJ2-5, with 12 bases fitting TRBD2. J gave up 5 bases and V 3 bases, and 7 bases lay outside the gene matches. The germline V gene has CDR1 MNHEY and CDR2 SMNVEV (reference sequence). The CDR3 covers 16 residues. The chain's CDR3 is CASSFAGLAGIETQYF. The CDR3 bases are TGTGCCAGCAGTTTCGCCGGACTAGCGGGGATTGAGACCCAGTACTTC.

V and J are TRBV30 and TRBJ1-2; D is possibly TRBD1 (5 bases). Per germline, CDR1 GTSNPN and CDR2 SVGIG (reference sequence). This CDR3 contains 13 residues. Trimming left V 2 bases short and J 8 bases short, with 15 bases between. Written as DNA, the CDR3 is TGTGCCTGGAGTCCGCGACAGCTGGGGGGCTACACCTTC. Translated: CAWSPRQLGGYTF.

The table lists this clone with a count of one. The chain joins TRBV23-1 to TRBJ2-2, with a weak D call TRBD2 (5 bases). TRBV23-1 is an ORF; its function is uncertain. Trimming cost V 8 bases and J 5 bases, with 24 bases left between them. CDR3 length: 17 amino acids. For the CDR3, the DNA is TGCGCCAGCGCGTCCACCCCCTTGGACTCGGGGACCGGGGAGCTGTTTTTT. Translating it yields CASASTPLDSGTGELFF.

Points on this clone: The junction and the germline gene differ at one end; a read error may be behind it. The rearrangement uses TRBV7-3 and TRBJ2-3, with D possibly being TRBD1 or TRBD2 (6 bases each). The CDR3 covers 13 residues. Germline-derived CDR1 and CDR2 are SGHTA and FQGTGA. As DNA, the CDR3 is TGTGCCAGCAGCCCCGGGAGAACAGGGTTGCCTGTTTTT. Its protein product is CASSPGRTGLPVF.

About this clone: Other DNA sequences in this specimen translate into the identical CDR3. The CDR3 loop reads CASSLALRTDTQYF. The CDR3 nucleotides are TGTGCCAGCAGCTTAGCGTTACGGACAGATACGCAGTATTTT. The rearrangement links TRBV7-2 to TRBJ2-3; D unresolved. Deletions cut 0 bases from V and 3 bases from J, with 7 bases between. The CDR3 covers 14 residues. The germline CDR1 and CDR2 sequences are SGHTA and FQGNSA.